Described below is a single T cell receptor beta chain sequence and its context. The data are from a study of T cell responses to AZD1222 COVID-19 vaccine. Samples with a second dose at about 4 or about 12 weeks were pooled together. CDR3 size: 15 residues. Germline CDR1 and CDR2: KGHSH and LQKENI. After removal of 6 bases from V and 4 bases from J, the junction contained 9 bases not matched to a gene. TCRdb's table, derived via immunoSEQ multiplex PCR, lists solely in-frame clones and lacks some. The sample lists about 160,000 clones; approximately 94% were seen once. The TCR originated in an adult who received the AZD1222 COVID-19 vaccine. Sequencing was performed on peripheral blood, taken 28 days after the second AZD1222 dose. The rearrangement uses TRBV18 and TRBJ1-1; 9 bases are shared with TRBD1. The CDR3 loop reads CASSHDRQGVTEAFF. The DNA of the CDR3 is TGTGCCAGCTCCCACGATCGACAGGGGGTCACTGAAGCTTTCTTT.